This TCR beta chain was found in a study of T cells after posttransplantation cyclophosphamide. Here immunoSEQ multiplex PCR was the method, and the copy in TCRdb shows in-frame clones only, minus some. Of approximately 1,500 clones detected, approximately 79% appear once; the ten largest clones hold about 11%. The CDR3 runs 16 residues. Trimming removed 3 bases from V and 6 bases from J, with 16 bases in between. Germline V CDR1 and CDR2: SGHRS, YFSETQ. Points from the study as a whole: TRB overlap between skin or GI tissue T cells and blood was limited. Later blood repertoires were often dominated by clones from the donor CD8+ memory compartment.

Cyclophosphamide on days +3 and +4 followed busulfan-fludarabine conditioning and a marrow graft. The sample holds a few counts of this clone. The target antigen is unknown. This clonotype originated in a female patient aged 60 or older who received an allogeneic stem cell transplant from an unrelated donor, was CMV-positive, and had acute GVHD only. Some T cells could come from the graft donor. This sample comprised CD4+ T cells sorted from PBMCs, obtained about 220 days after allogeneic stem cell transplant with posttransplant cyclophosphamide. The gene calls are TRBV5-1 and TRBJ1-6; maybe TRBD1 (6 bases). The CDR3 sequence is CASSWGQSGGNSPLHF. The DNA for the CDR3 is TGCGCCAGCAGCTGGGGGCAATCGGGGGGTAATTCACCCCTCCACTTT.